These 18 T cell receptor beta chains were all obtained from the same sample, sequenced in a study of cytomegalovirus exposure and HLA in healthy donors. PCR involved 60 Vbeta and 13 Jbeta primers. The repertoire was sequenced with immunoSEQ multiplex PCR; TCRdb's copy has only in-frame clones and lacks some. The table records tens of thousands of clones, 80% to 90% of them present only once. Sequenced material: PBMCs. The receptors were sampled from a woman younger than 45 in good health and CMV-seronegative.

The chain is built from TRBV10-3 and TRBJ2-1; D perhaps matches TRBD2 (7 bases). The CDR3 length is 15 residues. V dropped 6 bases and J dropped 3 bases, with 15 bases sitting between them. Germline V gene data show CDR1 as ENHRY and CDR2 as SYGVKD. CDR3 loop: CAIRGGAIVYNEQFF. DNA of the CDR3: TGTGCCATCAGAGGGGGGGCCATCGTCTACAATGAGCAGTTCTTC.

This clone was recorded once. The chain couples TRBV4-3 to TRBJ1-2; perhaps TRBD1 as D (6 bases). V was cut by 4 bases and J by 2 bases, with 11 bases left in between. CDR3 size: 14 residues. Per germline, CDR1 LGHNA and CDR2 YSLEER. CDR3 DNA sequence: TGCGCCAGCAGCCCCCGGACAGAAAACTATGGCTACACCTTC. Amino acids: CASSPRTENYGYTF.

This chain connects TRBV5-1 to TRBJ2-3; tentative D call: TRBD1 (6 bases). The V gene lost 3 bases and the J gene lost 0 bases, with 11 bases spanning the gap. The CDR3 covers 15 residues. Germline values: CDR1 SGHRS, CDR2 YFSETQ. CDR3 protein: CASSSQGISTDTQYF. The CDR3 DNA is TGCGCCAGCAGCTCACAGGGAATTAGCACAGATACGCAGTATTTT.

CDR3 sequence (DNA): TGCGCCAGCAGCTTGGCCCCGGGACAGGGTACCGGGGAGCTGTTTTTT. Its protein is CASSLAPGQGTGELFF. This chain links TRBV5-1 with TRBJ2-2; 9 nucleotides align to TRBD1. Germline CDR1 and CDR2: SGHRS and YFSETQ. The CDR3 covers 16 residues. Trimming took 0 bases from V and 5 from J; bases not matched to a gene: 5. Full variable domain (remainder filled in from reference TRBV5-1 and TRBJ2-2): KAGVTQTPRYLIKTRGQQVTLSCSPISGHRSVSWYQQTPGQGLQFLFEYFSETQRNKGNFPGRFSGRQFSNSRSEMNVSTLELGDSALYLCASSLAPGQGTGELFFGEGSRLTVL.

This clone has more than one count but fewer than ten. J is TRBJ2-4 and V is TRBV30; TRBD1 matches at 8 bases. The CDR3 length is 15 residues. Looked up from germline, CDR1 is GTSNPN and CDR2 is SVGIG (reference sequence). Trimming cost V 3 bases and J 6 bases; bases outside gene matches: 10. This CDR3 reads CAWRGDRSKRNIQYF. For the CDR3, the DNA is TGTGCCTGGAGGGGGGACAGGAGCAAGCGAAACATTCAGTACTTC.

This clone was seen more than once but under ten times. The genes are TRBV5-1 and TRBJ2-1, with 9 bases fitting TRBD2. The CDR3 runs to 15 residues. V shed 2 bases and J 8 bases; nucleotides not matched to a gene: 8. In germline, CDR1 is SGHRS, CDR2 YFSETQ. Here the CDR3 reads CASSFSGSGVDEQFF. CDR3 nucleotides: TGCGCCAGCAGCTTTAGCGGGAGCGGAGTGGATGAGCAGTTCTTC.

For the CDR3, the DNA is TGTGCCAGCAGTCCGGGGATTCGCAGGGAGGAAGAGACCCAGTACTTC. Residues: CASSPGIRREEETQYF. The V gene is TRBV2, the J gene TRBJ2-5; D is possibly TRBD2 (6 bases). This CDR3 contains 16 residues. V lost 5 bases and J lost 3, with 19 bases in between. The V gene's germline CDR1 is SNHLY and CDR2 FYNNEI. The complete variable domain, with remaining parts taken from reference TRBV2 and TRBJ2-5, reads EPEVTQTPSHQVTQMGQEVILRCVPISNHLYFYWYRQILGQKVEFLVSFYNNEISEKSEIFDDQFSVERPDGSNFTLKIRSTKLEDSAMYFCASSPGIRREEETQYFGPGTRLLVL.

The rearrangement links TRBV7-9 to TRBJ2-1, with D tentatively TRBD1 (5 bases). The CDR3 length is 13 residues. CDR1 is SEHNR and CDR2 is FQNEAQ in the germline V gene (reference sequence). V lost 4 bases and J lost 5, with 9 bases in between. The CDR3 sequence: CASSWFRDNEQFF. The CDR3, as DNA: TGTGCCAGCAGCTGGTTCAGGGACAATGAGCAGTTCTTC.

The rearrangement links TRBV7-3 to TRBJ2-3; the D is unclear. Germline V lookup: CDR1 SGHTA, CDR2 FQGTGA. V dropped 4 bases and J dropped 1 base, with 6 bases sitting between them. The CDR3 extends over 13 amino acids. This CDR3 is CASSSSGTDTQYF. In nucleotides, the CDR3 is TGTGCCAGCAGCTCGTCCGGCACAGATACGCAGTATTTT.

This rearrangement joins TRBV5-6 to TRBJ2-1; 10 nucleotides match TRBD2. V shed 3 bases, J shed 2 bases, and the junction held 5 bases outside the gene matches. The CDR3 sequence is 16 residues long. Germline V gene lookup returns CDR1 SGHDT and CDR2 YYEEEE. The CDR3 loop is CASSSPGLAPYNEQFF. The CDR3 DNA reads TGTGCCAGCAGCTCGCCGGGACTAGCGCCCTACAATGAGCAGTTCTTC.

This chain uses TRBV7-9 with TRBJ2-3, with D possibly TRBD2 on 6 matching bases. This CDR3 is built from 17 residues. The V end was cut by 5 bases, the J end by 1 base, with 19 bases between. Germline CDR1 and CDR2: SEHNR and FQNEAQ (reference sequence). The chain's CDR3 is CASSHNFPSGGTDTQYF. The CDR3 DNA is TGTGCCAGCAGCCACAATTTTCCTTCGGGGGGCACAGATACGCAGTATTTT.

The rearrangement joins TRBV6-5 to TRBJ2-1, with D perhaps matching TRBD2 (6 bases). CDR3 length equals 15 residues. Germline V gene data show CDR1 as MNHEY and CDR2 as SVGAGI. The germline V and J ends were trimmed by 2 bases and 7 bases, with 15 bases remaining between them. The CDR3 protein is CASSYVAVPGNEQFF. CDR3 bases: TGTGCCAGCAGTTACGTAGCGGTCCCGGGGAATGAGCAGTTCTTC.

CDR3: CASSPTRDRGTYEQYF. For the CDR3, the DNA is TGCGCCAGCAGCCCTACCAGGGACAGGGGCACCTACGAGCAGTACTTC. This chain links TRBV4-3 with TRBJ2-7; 10 nucleotides align to TRBD1. Germline V CDR1 and CDR2: LGHNA, YSLEER. With V trimmed by 4 bases and J by 2 bases, 8 bases remained unmatched. This CDR3 is built from 16 residues.

This sequence joins TRBV28 and TRBJ2-3, with 10 bases matching TRBD2. After removal of 4 bases from V and 2 bases from J, the junction contained 9 bases not matched to a gene. Germline V gives CDR1 MDHEN, CDR2 SYDVKM. This CDR3 comprises 17 residues. CDR3 sequence: CASSSILAGDFTDTQYF. For the CDR3, the DNA is TGTGCCAGCAGTTCTATCCTAGCGGGAGATTTCACAGATACGCAGTATTTT.

V gene TRBV5-1 combines with J gene TRBJ2-5; 8 nucleotides line up with TRBD1. Germline values: CDR1 SGHRS, CDR2 YFSETQ. J lost 5 bases, V lost 4 bases, and 13 bases had no gene match. The CDR3 is 16 residues long. CDR3 residues: CASSLERGQGHETQYF. The CDR3 region has the DNA TGCGCCAGCAGCCTAGAGCGCGGACAGGGCCACGAGACCCAGTACTTC.

V and J are TRBV13 and TRBJ2-1; 15 bases are a match to TRBD2. CDR1 is PRHDT, CDR2 FYEKMQ, per germline (reference sequence). CDR3 length: 20 amino acids. The J segment lost 9 bases and the V segment lost 7 bases, leaving 22 bases of the junction unmatched. In DNA form, the CDR3 reads TGTGCCAGCACCAATCGTTGGACTAGCGGGAGGGGGGCGGGGTCGGGTGAGCAGTTCTTC. It encodes CASTNRWTSGRGAGSGEQFF.

The V gene is TRBV11-2, the J gene TRBJ2-7; maybe TRBD2 (6 bases). Trimming took 5 bases from V and 4 from J, leaving 12 bases between them. This CDR3 region has 13 residues. Germline loops: CDR1 SGHAT, CDR2 FQNNGV. CDR3 region: CASSPGDIYEQYF. The CDR3 region has the DNA TGTGCCAGCAGCCCGGGGGATATATACGAGCAGTACTTC.

V usage is TRBV19 and J usage is TRBJ1-5, with D tentatively TRBD1 (5 bases). Trimming left V 3 bases short and J 7 bases short, with 13 bases between. This CDR3 contains 14 residues. Germline CDR1 reads LNHDA; CDR2 reads SQIVND (reference sequence). The CDR3 DNA reads TGTGCCAGTAGTATCTCCAGGGAAGGGCAGCCCCAGCATTTT. Translated: CASSISREGQPQHF.